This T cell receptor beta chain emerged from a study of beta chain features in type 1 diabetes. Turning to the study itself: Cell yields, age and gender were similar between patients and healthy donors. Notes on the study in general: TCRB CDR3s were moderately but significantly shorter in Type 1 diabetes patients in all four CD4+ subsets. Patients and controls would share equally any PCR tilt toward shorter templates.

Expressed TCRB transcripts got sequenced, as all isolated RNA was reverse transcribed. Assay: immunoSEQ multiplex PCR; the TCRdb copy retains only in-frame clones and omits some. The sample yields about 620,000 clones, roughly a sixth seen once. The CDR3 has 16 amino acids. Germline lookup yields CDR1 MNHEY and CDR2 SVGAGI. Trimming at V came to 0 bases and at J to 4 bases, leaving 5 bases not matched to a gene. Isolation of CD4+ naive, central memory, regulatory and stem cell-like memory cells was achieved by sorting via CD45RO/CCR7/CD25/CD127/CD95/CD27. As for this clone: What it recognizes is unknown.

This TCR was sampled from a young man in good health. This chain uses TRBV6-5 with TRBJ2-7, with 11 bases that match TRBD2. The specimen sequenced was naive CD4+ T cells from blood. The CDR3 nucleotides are TGTGCCAGCAGTTACTCGAACGGACTAGCGGGTTACGAGCAGTACTTC. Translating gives CASSYSNGLAGYEQYF.